The 11 T cell receptor beta chains in this list originate from one sample, sequenced in a study of T cells in Graves' hyperthyroidism and ophthalmopathy. Researchers took RNA transcripts and amplified the TCR beta CDR3 regions from them. RT-PCR in the first round (using the HTBI primer set) targeted the TCR CDR3. Using its own MiXCR run on the multiplex PCR reads, TCRdb lists one record per CDR3 protein. The table shows hundreds of thousands of distinct CDR3 sequences, with 15% to 19% occurring only once. The sample consisted of blood. These receptors came from a woman between 18 and 29 years old with Graves' hyperthyroidism.

This clonotype has ten or more counts. CDR3 DNA: TGTGCCAGCAGCTCCGGGCCCTACTCCTACGAGCAGTACTTC. Amino acids: CASSSGPYSYEQYF. V and J are TRBV11-2 and TRBJ2-7; no clear D gene. Germline V gene lookup returns CDR1 SGHAT and CDR2 FQNNGV. Trimming took off 4 bases at V and 0 bases at J, with 10 bases between the two ends. This CDR3 has 14 residues.

This chain connects TRBV9 to TRBJ1-4, with D unclear. V lost 4 bases, J lost 7 bases, and 20 bases lay in between. CDR3 length: 16 amino acids. The germline CDR1 and CDR2 sequences are SGDLS and YYNGEE. This chain's CDR3 is CASSLTGVRLPEKLFF. The CDR3 DNA reads as TGTGCCAGCAGCTTAACCGGAGTTCGTTTGCCTGAAAAACTGTTTTTT.

This clonotype showed up many times. This chain joins TRBV12-3 or TRBV12-4 and TRBJ1-4; 7 bases agree with TRBD1. With V trimmed by 6 bases and J by 6 bases, 7 bases remained unmatched. This CDR3 is built from 14 residues. The CDR3 DNA follows: TGTGCCAGCAGCAGACAGGGCATACATGAAAAACTGTTTTTT. This gives the protein CASSRQGIHEKLFF.

This clonotype was counted ten times or more. The gene calls are TRBV7-6 and TRBJ2-5; D might be TRBD2 (5 bases). Trimming took off 2 bases at V and 2 bases at J, with 15 bases between the two ends. This CDR3 has 16 residues. Looked up from germline, CDR1 is SGHVS and CDR2 is FNYEAQ. The CDR3 DNA reads TGTGCCAGCAGCTTAAAGGGCCAGCGGCGACAAGAGACCCAGTACTTC. The encoded protein is CASSLKGQRRQETQYF.

The rearrangement links TRBV20-1 to TRBJ1-2, with a weak D call TRBD1 (5 bases). This CDR3 is built from 14 residues. Per germline, CDR1 DFQATT and CDR2 SNEGSKA (reference sequence). V was pared by 1 base and J by 5 bases, with 14 bases between. CDR3 nucleotide sequence: TGCAGTGCTAGAGGGGGAGCGGGGGGGTATGGCTACACCTTC. Translation: CSARGGAGGYGYTF.

This clonotype was counted at least ten times. J is TRBJ2-1 and V is TRBV7-3; D may be TRBD2 (5 bases). The CDR3 contains 13 residues. Germline V gene lookup returns CDR1 SGHTA and CDR2 FQGTGA. V lost 2 bases, J lost 7 bases, and 9 bases lay in between. The CDR3 is CASSLGPGNEQFF. The CDR3 bases are TGTGCCAGCAGCTTAGGGCCGGGAAATGAGCAGTTCTTC.

The CDR3 DNA reads TGTGCCAGTGCTCCCTCGGGATCCATCAGGGATACGCAGTATTTT. It encodes CASAPSGSIRDTQYF. The genes are TRBV25-1 and TRBJ2-3; maybe TRBD2 (5 bases). Germline CDR1 and CDR2: MGHDK and SYGVNS. CDR3 length equals 15 residues. With 9 bases removed from V and 6 bases from J, the gap between germline ends came to 22 bases.

V and J are TRBV20-1 and TRBJ1-1; no clear D. V shed 0 bases and J shed 9 bases, with 11 bases lying between them. CDR3 length: 12 residues. Per germline, CDR1 DFQATT and CDR2 SNEGSKA (reference sequence). CDR3 sequence reads: CSAREAGSKAFF. CDR3 nucleotide sequence: TGCAGTGCTAGAGAGGCTGGGTCAAAAGCTTTCTTT.

This clonotype was seen a handful of times. The rearrangement links TRBV2 to TRBJ2-2; the match to TRBD2 covers 8 bases. CDR1 is SNHLY, CDR2 FYNNEI, per germline. This CDR3 has 13 residues. The junction had 3 bases not matched to a gene; V was cut back by 6 bases and J by 6 bases. The CDR3, as DNA: TGTGCCAGCAGGGCGACTAGCGCCGGGGAGCTGTTTTTT. Protein product: CASRATSAGELFF.

This chain uses TRBV9 with TRBJ2-1; 9 positions agree with TRBD2. This CDR3 has 16 amino acids. V was pared by 2 bases and J by 3 bases, with 6 bases of the junction left unmatched. The germline CDR1 and CDR2 sequences are SGDLS and YYNGEE. DNA of the CDR3: TGTGCCAGCAGCGTGACTTATAGCGGGAGCTACAATGAGCAGTTCTTC. This gives the protein CASSVTYSGSYNEQFF.

This clonotype was seen many times. The rearrangement links TRBV12-3 or TRBV12-4 to TRBJ1-5; no firm D call. V shed 5 bases and J shed 9 bases, with 11 bases lying between them. This CDR3 region has 12 residues. CDR3 amino acids: CASSPSDGPQHF. The CDR3 DNA is TGTGCCAGCAGTCCCTCCGATGGGCCCCAGCATTTT.